Following are 16 T cell receptor beta chains from one sample sequenced in a study of blood T cell repertoires in COVID-19. TCRdb's table, derived via immunoSEQ multiplex PCR, lists solely in-frame clones and lacks some. This table holds about 110,000 clones, 75% to 85% found once. The sample consisted of peripheral blood. The receptors derive from a man in his 70s with acute or convalescent COVID-19.

This rearrangement joins TRBV19 to TRBJ1-3; D not resolved. The CDR3 is 15 amino acids. V shed 3 bases and J shed 0 bases, with 9 bases lying between them. Germline V CDR1 and CDR2: LNHDA, SQIVND (reference sequence). The CDR3 is CASSILTYSGNTIYF. The CDR3 nucleotides are TGTGCCAGTAGTATCTTGACTTACTCTGGAAACACCATATATTTT.

The rearrangement links TRBV19 to TRBJ2-3; the match to TRBD2 covers 11 bases. V shed 5 bases, J shed 2 bases, and the junction held 12 bases outside the gene matches. The CDR3 is 18 residues long. CDR1 and CDR2 (germline): LNHDA, SQIVND (reference sequence). In DNA, the CDR3 is TGTGCCAGTAGTCCGGATGGACTAGCGGGTGCAATCACAGATACGCAGTATTTT. It specifies CASSPDGLAGAITDTQYF.

This chain uses TRBV3-1 (or the pseudogene TRBV3-2) with TRBJ1-6, with D possibly TRBD1 on 6 matching bases. From germline, CDR1 is LGHDT and CDR2 YNNKEL (reference sequence). The V end lost 0 bases, the J end lost 9 bases, and 15 bases lay between the germline ends. The CDR3 runs 16 residues. Written as DNA, the CDR3 is TGTGCCAGCAGCCAAGACCCCTCGGGGGGGGCTTCACCCCTCCACTTT. Its protein product is CASSQDPSGGASPLHF.

This chain connects TRBV28 to TRBJ2-7, with D hard to call. CDR1 is MDHEN, CDR2 SYDVKM, per germline. V was clipped by 2 bases and J by 12 bases, with 17 bases between them. This CDR3 is 13 amino acids long. The CDR3 coding sequence is TGTGCCAGCAGTTTAGGTCCACTTTTATTTTGGTACTTC. This codes for CASSLGPLLFWYF.

This clone appeared a single time. The chain uses TRBV7-6 and TRBJ2-7, with TRBD2 identical over 12 bases. Per the germline V gene, CDR1 is SGHVS and CDR2 is FNYEAQ. V was clipped by 5 bases and J by 6 bases; unmatched bases: 5. CDR3 length: 14 amino acids. The DNA for the CDR3 is TGTGCCAGCAGCAGGACTAGCGGGGCGCTCGAGCAGTACTTC. This sequence encodes CASSRTSGALEQYF.

The chain is built from TRBV4-2 and TRBJ1-2; D gene unclear. V was cut by 1 base and J by 4 bases, with 16 bases left in between. CDR1 LGHNA and CDR2 YNFKEQ come from the germline V gene. The CDR3 has 16 amino acids. As DNA, the CDR3 is TGTGCCAGCAGCCAAGTAGGGCAGGAGGGAAGCTATGGCTACACCTTC. This translates into CASSQVGQEGSYGYTF.

This clone was detected once. The DNA for the CDR3 is TGTGCCAGCAGCTCGAAAGGACAGGCCTACTCCTACGAGCAGTACTTC. Its translation is CASSSKGQAYSYEQYF. This chain uses TRBV11-2 with TRBJ2-7; 7 nucleotides match TRBD1. The CDR3 is 16 residues long. V was pared by 4 bases and J by 0 bases, with 9 bases of the junction left unmatched. Per germline, CDR1 SGHAT and CDR2 FQNNGV.

This chain connects TRBV5-1 to TRBJ1-1; perhaps TRBD1 as D (6 bases). The CDR3 has 14 residues. Trimming stripped 4 bases from V and 1 base from J, with 11 bases between. Germline V gene sequence: CDR1 SGHRS, CDR2 YFSETQ. CDR3 residues: CASSPGTQNTEAFF. In DNA form, the CDR3 reads TGCGCCAGCAGCCCTGGGACACAGAACACTGAAGCTTTCTTT. Supplemented by reference TRBV5-1 and TRBJ1-1, the full variable domain reads KAGVTQTPRYLIKTRGQQVTLSCSPISGHRSVSWYQQTPGQGLQFLFEYFSETQRNKGNFPGRFSGRQFSNSRSEMNVSTLELGDSALYLCASSPGTQNTEAFFGQGTRLTVV.

This sequence joins TRBV5-4 and TRBJ1-5; D uncertain. Trimming took off 2 bases at V and 3 bases at J, with 9 bases between the two ends. The CDR3 extends over 14 amino acids. CDR1 and CDR2 (germline): SGHNT, YYREEE (reference sequence). CDR3 loop: CASSFVGDNQPQHF. The CDR3 region has the DNA TGTGCCAGCAGCTTTGTCGGGGACAATCAGCCCCAGCATTTT.

This chain connects TRBV4-1 to TRBJ1-6; D unclear. Trimming took off 0 bases at V and 7 bases at J, with 19 bases between the two ends. Germline assignment: CDR1 MGHRA and CDR2 YSYEKL. The CDR3 has 18 residues. The CDR3 DNA is TGCGCCAGCAGCCAAGACTGGAGGGTGGTTAGTCACAATTCACCCCTCCACTTT. Translating gives CASSQDWRVVSHNSPLHF.

J is TRBJ2-2 and V is TRBV2; TRBD2 matches 9 bases. CDR1 and CDR2 from the germline V gene are SNHLY and FYNNEI. With 4 bases clipped from V and 5 bases from J, the junction kept 5 bases outside the gene matches. There are 15 residues in the CDR3. CDR3 DNA: TGTGCCAGCAGTGCCGGACTAGCGATGACCGGGGAGCTGTTTTTT. Translation: CASSAGLAMTGELFF.

This clone has more than one count but fewer than ten. J is TRBJ2-5 and V is TRBV19; weak D call: TRBD1 (6 bases). The V end was cut by 4 bases, the J end by 5 bases, with 11 bases between. Germline values: CDR1 LNHDA, CDR2 SQIVND (reference sequence). The CDR3 runs to 13 residues. In DNA form, the CDR3 reads TGTGCCAGTAGTACCAGGGGAAAGGAGACCCAGTACTTC. Translated: CASSTRGKETQYF.

The chain joins TRBV19 to TRBJ2-3; 9 bases are shared with TRBD2. The junction had 11 bases not matched to a gene; V was cut back by 9 bases and J by 4 bases. The germline V gene has CDR1 LNHDA and CDR2 SQIVND (reference sequence). The CDR3 loop spans 15 amino acids. CDR3 in amino acids: CASESSGEKSDTQYF. The DNA for the CDR3 is TGTGCCAGCGAATCTAGCGGGGAGAAGTCAGATACGCAGTATTTT. Looking up the rest from reference TRBV19 and TRBJ2-3 gives the full variable domain: DGGITQSPKYLFRKEGQNVTLSCEQNLNHDAMYWYRQDPGQGLRLIYYSQIVNDFQKGDIAEGYSVSREKKESFPLTVTSAQKNPTAFYLCASESSGEKSDTQYFGPGTRLTVL.

The rearrangement joins TRBV5-1 to TRBJ1-3; 7 nucleotides line up with TRBD1. Trimming at V came to 4 bases and at J to 0 bases, leaving 7 bases not matched to a gene. Germline V gene lookup returns CDR1 SGHRS and CDR2 YFSETQ. This CDR3 has 16 amino acids. The DNA for the CDR3 is TGCGCCAGCAGCCCGCGGGACAGAACCTCTGGAAACACCATATATTTT. It is translated as CASSPRDRTSGNTIYF.

In DNA form, the CDR3 reads TGCGCCAGCAGCTTGGGGACAGGGCCCTACGAGCAGTACTTC. It is translated as CASSLGTGPYEQYF. The genes are TRBV5-1 and TRBJ2-7, with TRBD1 matching over 8 bases. The V gene end was trimmed by 0 bases and the J gene end by 2 bases; junction bases not matched to a gene: 1. Germline lookup yields CDR1 SGHRS and CDR2 YFSETQ. The length of the CDR3 is 14 residues. Full variable domain (missing parts from reference TRBV5-1 and TRBJ2-7): KAGVTQTPRYLIKTRGQQVTLSCSPISGHRSVSWYQQTPGQGLQFLFEYFSETQRNKGNFPGRFSGRQFSNSRSEMNVSTLELGDSALYLCASSLGTGPYEQYFGPGTRLTVT.

The rearrangement uses TRBV19 and TRBJ2-3; TRBD2 agrees at 9 bases. Looked up from germline, CDR1 is LNHDA and CDR2 is SQIVND (reference sequence). The CDR3 is 16 residues long. Trimming removed 6 bases from V and 1 base from J; junction bases left unmatched: 8. CDR3 coding DNA: TGTGCCAGTAGACCTCTAGCGGGACGTGGCACAGATACGCAGTATTTT. This sequence encodes CASRPLAGRGTDTQYF. The whole variable domain, remainder taken from reference TRBV19 and TRBJ2-3, is DGGITQSPKYLFRKEGQNVTLSCEQNLNHDAMYWYRQDPGQGLRLIYYSQIVNDFQKGDIAEGYSVSREKKESFPLTVTSAQKNPTAFYLCASRPLAGRGTDTQYFGPGTRLTVL.